The 16 T cell receptor beta chains listed next were all sequenced from one sample in a study of OX40 agonist ivuxolimab in advanced cancers. TCRdb's copy holds only in-frame clones and misses some; the assay was immunoSEQ multiplex PCR. In the table there are 77,000 or so clones, less than 95% of which are singletons. Specimen: CD4+ or CD8+ T cells sorted from blood, collected in a trial of the OX40 agonist ivuxolimab. These receptors were obtained from an adult with an advanced solid tumor such as melanoma, head and neck, liver or kidney cancer.

This chain links TRBV18 with TRBJ2-5; 7 bases line up with TRBD1. The CDR3 extends over 15 amino acids. V shed 5 bases, J shed 2 bases, and the junction held 8 bases outside the gene matches. Germline CDR1 reads KGHSH; CDR2 reads LQKENI. CDR3 in amino acids: CASSSNRGPQETQYF. The CDR3 coding sequence is TGTGCCAGCTCATCAAACAGGGGACCTCAAGAGACCCAGTACTTC.

J is TRBJ1-6 and V is TRBV28, with D unclear. Trimming removed 5 bases from V and 7 bases from J, with 6 bases in between. CDR3 length equals 12 residues. Germline V CDR1 and CDR2: MDHEN, SYDVKM. CDR3 in DNA: TGTGCCAGCAGTCCGAGCAATTCACCCCTCCACTTT. Encoded protein: CASSPSNSPLHF.

The chain joins TRBV29-1 to TRBJ1-1; D remains unclear. Germline assignment: CDR1 SQVTM and CDR2 ANQGSEA. Trimming stripped 7 bases from V and 7 bases from J, with 16 bases between. The CDR3 is made up of 12 amino acids. The CDR3 is CSGLEGYGEAFF. CDR3 bases: TGCAGCGGGCTAGAAGGGTATGGTGAAGCTTTCTTT.

The rearrangement uses TRBV10-3 and TRBJ2-1; 13 bases map to TRBD2. Germline loops: CDR1 ENHRY, CDR2 SYGVKD. The CDR3 is 19 amino acids. V dropped 4 bases and J dropped 0; count of bases not matched to a gene: 9. The CDR3 here is CAISGRTSGSVFSYNEQFF. The CDR3 coding sequence is TGTGCCATCAGTGGGCGGACTAGCGGGAGCGTCTTCTCCTACAATGAGCAGTTCTTC.

The chain couples TRBV18 to TRBJ2-4, with 12 bases matching TRBD1. Germline values: CDR1 KGHSH, CDR2 LQKENI. The CDR3 is 14 residues long. J was trimmed by 8 bases and V by 6 bases; bases with no gene match: 5. For the CDR3, the DNA is TGTGCCAGCTCCCGGGGACAGGGGGCATACATTCAGTACTTC. Its translation: CASSRGQGAYIQYF.

This clone showed up just once. J is TRBJ2-1 and V is TRBV27; D not resolved. Germline CDR1 is MNHEY and CDR2 is SMNVEV (reference sequence). V lost 5 bases and J 7 bases, leaving 15 bases between the germline ends. There are 14 residues in the CDR3. The CDR3: CASSPGPIGNEQFF. The CDR3 DNA reads as TGTGCCAGCAGTCCCGGGCCCATCGGAAATGAGCAGTTCTTC.

The chain links TRBV6-5 to TRBJ2-1, with 8 nucleotides matching TRBD2. This CDR3 contains 16 residues. The V gene end was trimmed by 0 bases and the J gene end by 2 bases; junction bases not matched to a gene: 3. Germline V gives CDR1 MNHEY, CDR2 SVGAGI. The CDR3 sequence: CASSYSSGIAYNEQFF. The CDR3 bases are TGTGCCAGCAGTTACTCTAGCGGGATAGCCTACAATGAGCAGTTCTTC.

V and J are TRBV27 and TRBJ1-5, with D uncertain. The V and J ends lost 8 bases and 2 bases respectively, with 19 bases between them. The CDR3 covers 16 residues. Germline values: CDR1 MNHEY, CDR2 SMNVEV (reference sequence). For the CDR3, the DNA is TGTGCCAGCCACTTTCGTCCCAGTTTGCGCAATCAGCCCCAGCATTTT. Encoded protein: CASHFRPSLRNQPQHF.

The chain uses TRBV19 and TRBJ1-6; 7 bases map to TRBD1. CDR3 length equals 13 residues. Germline V CDR1 and CDR2: LNHDA, SQIVND (reference sequence). The trim removed 4 bases at V and 16 bases at J, leaving 10 bases unmatched. The CDR3 loop is CASSTTGQNILHF. CDR3 DNA: TGTGCCAGTAGTACGACGGGACAGAACATTCTCCACTTT.

V and J are TRBV27 and TRBJ2-3, with D possibly matching TRBD2 (6 bases). The CDR3 has 15 residues. Germline-derived CDR1 and CDR2 are MNHEY and SMNVEV (reference sequence). V shed 3 bases and J shed 2 bases, with 12 bases lying between them. The CDR3 DNA reads TGTGCCAGCAGTTTCGCGTTAGCGGACACAGATACGCAGTATTTT. This sequence encodes CASSFALADTDTQYF.

This clone appeared once. J is TRBJ2-7 and V is TRBV28; D gene uncertain. Germline CDR1 MDHEN, CDR2 SYDVKM. The CDR3 has 14 amino acids. The germline V and J ends were trimmed by 7 bases and 0 bases, with 13 bases remaining between them. CDR3 bases: TGTGCCAGCACCCTCACTTCTAGCTCCTACGAGCAGTACTTC. The encoded protein is CASTLTSSSYEQYF.

The sample holds one count of this clone. V gene TRBV14 combines with J gene TRBJ2-1, with D perhaps TRBD2 (5 bases). The CDR3 sequence is 13 residues long. With 3 bases removed from V and 6 bases from J, the gap between germline ends came to 9 bases. Germline V gene sequence: CDR1 SGHDN, CDR2 FVKESK. The CDR3 DNA follows: TGTGCCAGCAGCCACTTAAGCGGCAATGAGCAGTTCTTC. It encodes CASSHLSGNEQFF.

A word on this clone: This sample includes further DNA sequences coding for the same CDR3. This chain links TRBV9 with TRBJ2-7; 7 bases match TRBD2. This CDR3 region has 14 residues. From germline, CDR1 is SGDLS and CDR2 YYNGEE. The ends lost 2 bases at V and 0 bases at J; junction bases unmatched: 2. The chain's CDR3 is CASSVGGSSYEQYF. The CDR3 DNA reads as TGTGCCAGCAGCGTCGGGGGGAGCTCCTACGAGCAGTACTTC.

This clone was observed once. The chain is built from TRBV6-5 and TRBJ2-3, with TRBD2 matching 10 bases. This CDR3 spans 15 amino acids. Germline trimming cut 4 bases from V and 3 bases from J; bases unmatched to any gene: 4. In germline, CDR1 is MNHEY, CDR2 SVGAGI. The CDR3 DNA reads as TGTGCCAGCAGTTTAGCGGGGGGATTAACAGATACGCAGTATTTT. Translated, it gives CASSLAGGLTDTQYF.

The V call is TRBV5-1, the J call TRBJ2-7; tentative D call: TRBD1 (6 bases). CDR3 length: 14 amino acids. Trimming removed 4 bases from V and 5 bases from J, with 16 bases in between. CDR1 and CDR2 (germline): SGHRS, YFSETQ. The CDR3 region is CASSNNRVQNEQYF. The CDR3 bases are TGCGCCAGCAGCAACAACAGGGTTCAAAACGAGCAGTACTTC. The whole variable domain, filled in from reference TRBV5-1 and TRBJ2-7, reads KAGVTQTPRYLIKTRGQQVTLSCSPISGHRSVSWYQQTPGQGLQFLFEYFSETQRNKGNFPGRFSGRQFSNSRSEMNVSTLELGDSALYLCASSNNRVQNEQYFGPGTRLTVT.

The chain has TRBV6-5 and TRBJ2-1; D not resolved. The CDR3 has 13 amino acids. The germline V gene encodes CDR1 MNHEY and CDR2 SVGAGI. Trimming removed 4 bases at V and 6 bases at J, with 10 bases between. The CDR3 DNA follows: TGTGCCAGCAGTTTGCGACTGACCAATGAGCAGTTCTTC. This codes for CASSLRLTNEQFF.